Below are 12 T cell receptor beta chains sequenced from a single sample in a study of T cells after yellow fever vaccination. One entry per CDR3 protein results from TCRdb running MiXCR on the 5' RACE reads. The data show fewer than 450,000 distinct CDR3 sequences, about 8.3% seen once. The sequencing used PBMCs, collected roughly 47 days after the first yellow fever vaccination. The receptors stem from a man aged 18-30 years who received the YFV17D yellow fever vaccine.

This clonotype showed up many times. The V call is TRBV2, the J call TRBJ2-2; D uncertain. CDR3 size: 14 residues. CDR1 is SNHLY and CDR2 is FYNNEI in the germline V gene. Trimming removed 5 bases at V and 1 base at J, with 8 bases between. The CDR3 sequence is CASSQQGNTGELFF. For the CDR3, the DNA is TGTGCCAGCAGTCAACAAGGGAACACCGGGGAGCTGTTTTTT.

This rearrangement joins TRBV4-1 to TRBJ2-3; D is perhaps TRBD2 (5 bases). V gave up 2 bases and J gave up 0 bases, with 30 bases separating them. From germline, CDR1 is MGHRA and CDR2 YSYEKL. The CDR3 has 22 amino acids. The CDR3 DNA sequence: TGCGCCAGCAGCCAAAGCTTAGCGCGCGGACTCCTCACCCGGTCTAGCACAGATACGCAGTATTTT. Its translation is CASSQSLARGLLTRSSTDTQYF.

This clonotype turned up a few times. The rearrangement joins TRBV7-6 to TRBJ1-3; D is ambiguous. The ends were cut back, 8 bases at V and 1 base at J, with 12 bases in the middle. Germline lookup yields CDR1 SGHVS and CDR2 FNYEAQ. This CDR3 has 14 amino acids. CDR3 coding DNA: TGTGCCAGCGCCGGCGGAGCATCTGGAAACACCATATATTTT. Translating gives CASAGGASGNTIYF.

This clonotype was found a few times. This chain links TRBV9 with TRBJ2-3; D is possibly TRBD2 (6 bases). V shed 0 bases and J shed 3 bases, with 17 bases lying between them. Germline CDR1 SGDLS, CDR2 YYNGEE. This CDR3 is 17 amino acids long. The CDR3 region is CASSVAGYGGVTDTQYF. The DNA of the CDR3 is TGTGCCAGCAGCGTAGCTGGTTACGGGGGAGTGACAGATACGCAGTATTTT.

The chain links TRBV6-1 to TRBJ1-5; D gene ambiguous. Trimming cost V 8 bases and J 4 bases, with 15 bases left between them. There are 14 residues in the CDR3. CDR1 is MNHNS, CDR2 SASEGT, per germline. The CDR3 region has the DNA TGTGCCAGCGAGGTCGATCCGATGAATCAGCCCCAGCATTTT. Protein sequence: CASEVDPMNQPQHF.

The rearrangement links TRBV9 to TRBJ2-1; the D is unclear. The CDR3 is 13 amino acids. Germline values: CDR1 SGDLS, CDR2 YYNGEE. Trimming took off 0 bases at V and 6 bases at J, with 7 bases between the two ends. CDR3 coding DNA: TGTGCCAGCAGCGTAGCCCAGGTCAATGAGCAGTTCTTC. It specifies CASSVAQVNEQFF.

About this clonotype: Given a much more abundant clone one base away, this may be a read error. V usage is TRBV11-2 and J usage is TRBJ2-2; D unclear. This CDR3 contains 12 residues. Germline V gene lookup returns CDR1 SGHAT and CDR2 FQNNGV. The germline V and J ends were trimmed by 4 bases and 6 bases, with 6 bases remaining between them. CDR3 sequence (DNA): TGTGCCAGCAGCTCGAGCGCCGGGGAGCTGTTTTTT. This codes for CASSSSAGELFF.

This clonotype was detected only a few times. The chain employs TRBV6-1 and TRBJ2-7, with 7 nucleotides matching TRBD1. V shed 6 bases, J shed 5 bases, and the junction held 7 bases outside the gene matches. The CDR3 has 13 residues. Per germline, CDR1 MNHNS and CDR2 SASEGT. CDR3 amino acids: CASSVDRANEQYF. The CDR3 DNA follows: TGTGCCAGCAGCGTAGACAGGGCGAACGAGCAGTACTTC.

This clonotype was detected a few times. The rearrangement links TRBV12-3 or TRBV12-4 to TRBJ2-1, with D possibly TRBD1 on 6 matching bases. CDR3 length: 18 residues. V lost 3 bases to trimming and J lost 2 bases, with 20 bases between them. CDR3 sequence reads: CASSFPSVQGFAYNEQFF. The CDR3 DNA reads TGTGCCAGCAGTTTCCCTTCAGTACAGGGATTTGCCTACAATGAGCAGTTCTTC.

This clonotype came up a few times. V is TRBV28 and J is TRBJ1-5; D is undetermined. CDR1 and CDR2 (germline): MDHEN, SYDVKM. This CDR3 is 16 amino acids long. V lost 5 bases to trimming and J lost 3 bases, with 17 bases between them. The chain's CDR3 is CASSILIGQFNQPQHF. The CDR3 region has the DNA TGTGCCAGCAGTATATTGATCGGTCAGTTCAATCAGCCCCAGCATTTT.

This clonotype was detected only a few times. V is TRBV20-1 and J is TRBJ1-5, with 10 bases identical to TRBD1. The junction had 7 bases not matched to a gene; V was cut back by 4 bases and J by 7 bases. Germline V gene lookup returns CDR1 DFQATT and CDR2 SNEGSKA (reference sequence). The CDR3 is 14 amino acids. As DNA, the CDR3 is TGCAGTGCTATACGGGACAGGGGTGGGCAGCCCCAGCATTTT. Translated, it gives CSAIRDRGGQPQHF.

This clonotype was observed a handful of times. The J gene is TRBJ1-5, the V gene TRBV20-1; D is possibly TRBD1 (5 bases). V lost 3 bases to trimming and J lost 4 bases, with 13 bases between them. Per the germline V gene, CDR1 is DFQATT and CDR2 is SNEGSKA (reference sequence). The CDR3 length is 14 residues. The CDR3 DNA sequence: TGCAGTGCTAGTAACGGATACAGGAATCAGCCCCAGCATTTT. Its protein product is CSASNGYRNQPQHF.